Sequencing of this T cell receptor (beta chain) was carried out in a study of cytotoxic CD8 clonotypes in ibrutinib-treated CLL. Trimming pared 7 bases from V and 2 bases from J, leaving 11 bases between. CDR3 length: 13 residues. In germline, CDR1 is LNHDA, CDR2 SQIVND (reference sequence). Generated by immunoSEQ multiplex PCR, the TCRdb table keeps only in-frame clones and is missing some. The sample lists over 100,000 clones; 70% to 90% were seen once. The gene calls are TRBV19 and TRBJ1-2, with D hard to call. This specimen consisted of PBMCs, obtained after 24 months of ibrutinib treatment. The sequence was collected from a human donor with chronic lymphocytic leukemia. The CDR3 reads CASKERRNYGYTF. The CDR3, as DNA: TGTGCCAGTAAAGAGAGGAGAAACTATGGCTACACCTTC.